This TCR beta chain comes out of a study of monozygotic twins with cystic fibrosis. The CDR3 length is 14 residues. V gave up 2 bases and J gave up 3 bases; unmatched junction bases: 4. CDR1 SNHLY and CDR2 FYNNEI come from the germline V gene. The data were produced by immunoSEQ multiplex PCR, yet TCRdb's version contains in-frame clones alone and is incomplete. The sample holds tens of thousands of clones, 84% seen once. The receptor comes from a girl under 10 years old with cystic fibrosis. The rearrangement joins TRBV2 to TRBJ2-7, with TRBD1 matching over 7 bases. The specimen sequenced was blood. The CDR3 reads CASSEPGGSYEQYF. The CDR3 DNA follows: TGTGCCAGCAGTGAACCAGGGGGAAGCTACGAGCAGTACTTC.